Following are 18 T cell receptor beta chains from one sample sequenced in a study of shared clonotypes between healthy human individuals. The table came from immunoSEQ multiplex PCR; TCRdb's copy has only in-frame clones and leaves some out. The sample carries about 680,000 clones, around four fifths recorded once. The material sequenced was memory CD4+ T cells sorted from blood. Subset of the sample: CD45RA-negative fraction. The source is a woman aged 25 to 39 in good health.

The CDR3 sequence is CASRFQADTQYF. The CDR3 DNA follows: TGTGCCAGCAGATTCCAGGCAGATACGCAGTATTTT. The chain employs TRBV5-6 and TRBJ2-3, with D hard to call. Looked up from germline, CDR1 is SGHDT and CDR2 is YYEEEE. The V gene lost 5 bases and the J gene lost 4 bases, with 8 bases spanning the gap. The CDR3 covers 12 residues.

This clone was picked up many times. The rearrangement joins TRBV19 to TRBJ2-1, with 15 bases matching TRBD2. Unmatched junction bases numbered 10, after V lost 5 bases and J lost 8 bases. The V gene's germline CDR1 is LNHDA and CDR2 SQIVND (reference sequence). CDR3 length: 17 residues. The CDR3, as DNA: TGTGCCAGTAGTGGCCGGACTAGCGGGAGGGCCGAGCATGAGCAGTTCTTC. It codes for CASSGRTSGRAEHEQFF. The entire variable domain, with the rest obtained from reference TRBV19 and TRBJ2-1, is as follows: DGGITQSPKYLFRKEGQNVTLSCEQNLNHDAMYWYRQDPGQGLRLIYYSQIVNDFQKGDIAEGYSVSREKKESFPLTVTSAQKNPTAFYLCASSGRTSGRAEHEQFFGPGTRLTVL.

There are a few counts of this clone. This chain connects TRBV14 to TRBJ1-1, with D perhaps TRBD1 (5 bases). Germline V gene sequence: CDR1 SGHDN, CDR2 FVKESK. CDR3 length equals 15 residues. Trimming took off 4 bases at V and 1 base at J, with 13 bases between the two ends. DNA of the CDR3: TGTGCCAGCAGCCGAATGGACATGAAGAACACTGAAGCTTTCTTT. Translating gives CASSRMDMKNTEAFF.

The V gene is TRBV11-3, the J gene TRBJ2-7, with 8 positions matching TRBD1. V trimming: 2 bases; J trimming: 6 bases; junction bases outside the gene matches: 6. The germline V gene has CDR1 SGHNT and CDR2 YENEEA. CDR3 size: 14 residues. The CDR3 is CASSLRQGASEQYF. DNA for the CDR3: TGTGCCAGCAGCTTACGGCAGGGGGCAAGCGAGCAGTACTTC.

This clone was counted between two and nine times. This chain uses TRBV6-6 with TRBJ2-1, with D possibly matching TRBD2 (5 bases). This CDR3 is built from 13 residues. CDR1 is MNHNY and CDR2 is SVGAGI in the germline V gene (reference sequence). V was cut by 8 bases and J by 6 bases, with 14 bases left in between. DNA for the CDR3: TGTGCCAGCGGGATAGTCGCGGGCAATGAGCAGTTCTTC. It specifies CASGIVAGNEQFF.

The CDR3 is CASSLGQGGVYGYTF. The CDR3 bases are TGCGCCAGCAGCCTGGGACAGGGAGGGGTCTATGGCTACACCTTC. The rearrangement joins TRBV5-1 to TRBJ1-2, with TRBD1 matching over 9 bases. CDR3 length equals 15 residues. Trimming at V came to 4 bases and at J to 4 bases, leaving 8 bases not matched to a gene. Germline values: CDR1 SGHRS, CDR2 YFSETQ.

The chain couples TRBV15 to TRBJ1-2; 9 bases are a match to TRBD1. The CDR3 extends over 16 amino acids. The trim removed 4 bases at V and 2 bases at J, leaving 8 bases unmatched. Germline V gene sequence: CDR1 LNHNV, CDR2 YYDKDF (reference sequence). CDR3 protein: CATSIPKGQGNYGYTF. The CDR3 DNA reads as TGTGCCACCAGCATCCCCAAGGGACAGGGAAACTATGGCTACACCTTC.

The CDR3 DNA sequence: TGTGCCAGCAGTTCTACTCGAGCGGGAGTGGTCGGGGAGCTGTTTTTT. It encodes CASSSTRAGVVGELFF. The chain has TRBV27 and TRBJ2-2; 8 nucleotides align to TRBD2. Germline V CDR1 and CDR2: MNHEY, SMNVEV (reference sequence). This CDR3 comprises 16 residues. J was trimmed by 7 bases and V by 4 bases; bases with no gene match: 11.

The chain employs TRBV13 and TRBJ1-3; no reliable D call. Trimming stripped 4 bases from V and 4 bases from J, with 11 bases between. Germline V gene sequence: CDR1 PRHDT, CDR2 FYEKMQ (reference sequence). The CDR3 totals 14 residues. CDR3 in DNA: TGTGCCAGCAGCTCCTCGAGGGCAGGAAACACCATATATTTT. Protein sequence: CASSSSRAGNTIYF.

V usage is TRBV29-1 and J usage is TRBJ2-3; D is perhaps TRBD2 (6 bases). There are 14 residues in the CDR3. Trimming removed 1 base from V and 7 bases from J, with 15 bases in between. Germline lookup yields CDR1 SQVTM and CDR2 ANQGSEA. The CDR3: CSVEGPSGWNTQYF. Here the CDR3 DNA reads TGCAGCGTTGAAGGGCCCAGCGGGTGGAATACGCAGTATTTT.

This clone was seen more than once but under ten times. This chain joins TRBV28 and TRBJ1-1, with D possibly TRBD1 on 5 matching bases. The V end was cut by 6 bases, the J end by 3 bases, with 20 bases between. The CDR3 runs 16 residues. Per germline, CDR1 MDHEN and CDR2 SYDVKM. Here the CDR3 reads CASSPASAGGYTEAFF. The CDR3 DNA follows: TGTGCCAGCAGCCCGGCCTCGGCTGGGGGTTACACTGAAGCTTTCTTT.

The table lists this clone with a count of one. The CDR3 spells CASSLQGLAAYEQYF. CDR3 coding DNA: TGTGCCAGCAGCCTCCAAGGACTAGCGGCCTACGAGCAGTACTTC. The rearrangement joins TRBV14 to TRBJ2-7, with 10 bases lining up with TRBD2. V lost 4 bases, J lost 2 bases, and 5 bases stayed unmatched. The CDR3 consists of 15 residues. The germline gives CDR1 SGHDN, CDR2 FVKESK.

This clone has a single count. The CDR3 is CASSPSGGTDTEAFF. The DNA of the CDR3 is TGTGCCAGCAGCCCATCAGGGGGCACGGACACTGAAGCTTTCTTT. This sequence joins TRBV4-2 and TRBJ1-1, with 8 bases lining up with TRBD1. The CDR3 totals 15 residues. In germline, CDR1 is LGHNA, CDR2 YNFKEQ. The V gene end was trimmed by 4 bases and the J gene end by 3 bases; junction bases not matched to a gene: 7.

The chain has TRBV7-2 and TRBJ2-1; 10 bases map to TRBD2. The V gene end was trimmed by 5 bases and the J gene end by 5 bases; junction bases not matched to a gene: 12. The germline CDR1 and CDR2 sequences are SGHTA and FQGNSA. The CDR3 contains 17 residues. CDR3 nucleotide sequence: TGTGCCAGCAGCCTCCAGTCGACTAGCGGGCCAGACAATGAGCAGTTCTTC. Amino acids: CASSLQSTSGPDNEQFF.

This chain joins TRBV2 and TRBJ2-1; 13 bases match TRBD2. V was clipped by 6 bases and J by 4 bases; unmatched bases: 3. The germline CDR1 and CDR2 sequences are SNHLY and FYNNEI. The CDR3 covers 15 residues. Written as DNA, the CDR3 is TGTGCCAGCAGGCAACTAGCGGGAGGGTACAATGAGCAGTTCTTC. Its protein product is CASRQLAGGYNEQFF.

The gene calls are TRBV12-5 and TRBJ1-1; possibly TRBD1 for D (6 bases). Germline V lookup: CDR1 LGHNT, CDR2 FRNRAP. The ends were cut back, 5 bases at V and 10 bases at J, with 11 bases in the middle. The CDR3 sequence is 11 residues long. CDR3 bases: TGTGCTAGTGGTGCCGGGGGCTCAGCTTTCTTT. Encoded protein: CASGAGGSAFF.

This clone was found many times. The chain joins TRBV18 to TRBJ2-1, with D perhaps matching TRBD2 (6 bases). The CDR3 sequence is 15 residues long. The germline V gene has CDR1 KGHSH and CDR2 LQKENI. With 5 bases removed from V and 3 bases from J, the gap between germline ends came to 14 bases. In DNA, the CDR3 is TGTGCCAGCTCAGCCCGTAGCGGTAGCTACAATGAGCAGTTCTTC. It translates to CASSARSGSYNEQFF.

The gene calls are TRBV5-1 and TRBJ2-7; the D is unclear. Germline CDR1 is SGHRS and CDR2 is YFSETQ. The V gene lost 2 bases and the J gene lost 5 bases, with 11 bases spanning the gap. The CDR3 consists of 13 residues. In nucleotides, the CDR3 is TGCGCCAGCAGCTTTAAGGGTCCCCACGAGCAGTACTTC. Translated, it gives CASSFKGPHEQYF.